Reported below is one T cell receptor (beta chain). Its antigen is not yet known. There are no base qualities to consult, and no much larger clone falls within one base. The trial excluded patients who had a history of autoimmune disease or who were on systemic immunosuppression. Peripheral blood for TCR sequencing was drawn from every dose cohort at baseline, at cycle 4 day 1 and at cycle 7 day 1. Samples came from an open-label, multicenter, first-in-human phase I dose-escalation trial of ivuxolimab. Adults with locally advanced or metastatic head and neck squamous cell, hepatocellular, melanoma or renal cell carcinoma were enrolled in the trial. Before TCR sequencing, CD4+ and CD8+ T cells were separately sorted from peripheral blood. The CDR3 measures 18 amino acids from cysteine to phenylalanine. The read is trimmed to its CDR3 DNA, 54 bases read in frame from base 1. These data belong to a study of OX40 agonist ivuxolimab in advanced cancers. Some background on the complete study: Ivuxolimab, which targeted the costimulatory receptor OX40 (CD134), was an agonistic, fully human IgG2 monoclonal antibody. Intravenous ivuxolimab was administered to patients every 2 weeks at six dose levels: 0.01, 0.1, 0.3, 1.5, 3 and 10 mg/kg. Among the roughly 52 dose-escalation patients, around 19 had hepatocellular carcinoma, approximately 15 melanoma, 9 renal cell carcinoma and 9 head and neck cancer. A male proportion of about 79% and a mean age of 60 years, ranging from roughly 23 to 85, were recorded for the dose-escalation cohort. Patients were allowed to have had prior anti-PD-1, anti-PD-L1 or anti-CTLA-4 therapy, and roughly two fifths of the dose-escalation patients had been treated with checkpoint inhibitors. Three dose-escalation patients achieved partial responses, one with hepatocellular carcinoma and two with cutaneous melanoma. The point of sequencing TCRbeta in the periphery was to test whether ivuxolimab changed TCR sequence diversity and drove clonal T-cell expansion. The paper describes the monotherapy dose-escalation part (N = 52 patients) of the phase I trial of ivuxolimab.

For sequencing of the TCRbeta CDR3 region, genomic DNA was extracted from the sorted cells. The immunoSEQ Assay was used to sequence the TCRbeta CDR3 regions. As stored in TCRdb, this immuneACCESS dataset retains in-frame rearrangements with V and J assigned. A fraction of the clones does not appear; measured against another copy, unresolved V genes explain less than half of the discrepancy, and the remainder lacks a known reason. The sample profile shows under 50,000 clones; around 87% of them were found once. The leading ten clones occupy under 35% of the sample. General findings and caveats noted by the study authors: In the 0.1-3.0 mg/kg groups, partial responders were among the patients with the lowest normalized peripheral clonal expansion, particularly in CD8+ T cells. Low levels of normalized T-cell clonal expansion were also seen in some patients who did not respond. The antigen specificity of the peripheral T cells that underwent clonal expansion was not determined. After ivuxolimab, more expanded clones were found on average in CD8+ T cells than in CD4+ T cells. Clonal expansion of both CD4+ and CD8+ blood T cells was observed from baseline to week 6 at doses 0.1 to 3.0 mg/kg.

Rearrangement joined TRBV1 to TRBJ2-5; TRBD2 was called by the table and not checked on the DNA. TRBV1 is given as a pseudogene. The sample was CD4+ or CD8+ T cells sorted from blood, taken in a trial of the OX40 agonist ivuxolimab. This TCR was sampled from an adult with an advanced solid tumor such as melanoma, head and neck, liver or kidney cancer. The CDR3 has the sequence CTSSQPGFAGTPQETQYF. The DNA sequence follows: TGCACCAGCAGCCAACCGGGGTTCGCGGGAACACCCCAAGAGACCCAGTACTTC.